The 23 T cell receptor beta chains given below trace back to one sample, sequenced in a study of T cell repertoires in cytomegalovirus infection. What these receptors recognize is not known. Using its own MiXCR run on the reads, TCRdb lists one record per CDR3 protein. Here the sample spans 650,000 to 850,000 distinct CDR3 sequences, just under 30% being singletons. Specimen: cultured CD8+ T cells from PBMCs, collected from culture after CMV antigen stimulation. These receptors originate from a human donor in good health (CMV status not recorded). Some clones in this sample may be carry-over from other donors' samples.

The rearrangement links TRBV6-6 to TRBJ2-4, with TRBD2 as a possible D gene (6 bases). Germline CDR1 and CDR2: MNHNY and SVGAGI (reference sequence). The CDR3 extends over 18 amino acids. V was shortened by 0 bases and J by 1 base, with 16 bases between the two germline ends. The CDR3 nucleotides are TGTGCCAGCAGTTACTCGCCGGGGGTGCGTTCTGCCAAAAACATTCAGTACTTC. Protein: CASSYSPGVRSAKNIQYF.

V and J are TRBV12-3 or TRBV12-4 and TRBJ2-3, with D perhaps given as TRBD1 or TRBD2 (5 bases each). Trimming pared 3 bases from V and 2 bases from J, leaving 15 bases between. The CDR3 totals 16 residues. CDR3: CASSFHRDAPTDTQYF. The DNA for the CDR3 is TGTGCCAGCAGTTTTCACCGGGACGCACCCACAGATACGCAGTATTTT.

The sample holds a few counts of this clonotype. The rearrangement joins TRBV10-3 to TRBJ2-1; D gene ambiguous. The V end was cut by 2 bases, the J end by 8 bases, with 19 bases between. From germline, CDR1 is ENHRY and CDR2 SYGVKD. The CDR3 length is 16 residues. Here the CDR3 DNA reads TGTGCCATCAGTGAGAGTTTAAAAACTCGGGCCGATGAGCAGTTCTTC. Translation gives CAISESLKTRADEQFF.

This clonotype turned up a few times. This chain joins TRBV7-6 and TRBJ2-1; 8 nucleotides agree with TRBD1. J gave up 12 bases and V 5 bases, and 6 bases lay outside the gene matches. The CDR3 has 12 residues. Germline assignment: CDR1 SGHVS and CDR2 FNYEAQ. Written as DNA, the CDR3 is TGTGCCAGCAGCCCCCAGGGGGCATGGCAGTTCTTC. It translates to CASSPQGAWQFF.

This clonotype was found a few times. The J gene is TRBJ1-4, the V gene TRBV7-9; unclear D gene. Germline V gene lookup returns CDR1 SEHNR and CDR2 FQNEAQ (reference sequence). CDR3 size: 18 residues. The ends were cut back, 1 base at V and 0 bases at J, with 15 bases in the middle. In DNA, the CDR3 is TGTGCCAGCAGCTTAGGTATTAGTCCGCTTGCAACTAATGAAAAACTGTTTTTT. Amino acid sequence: CASSLGISPLATNEKLFF.

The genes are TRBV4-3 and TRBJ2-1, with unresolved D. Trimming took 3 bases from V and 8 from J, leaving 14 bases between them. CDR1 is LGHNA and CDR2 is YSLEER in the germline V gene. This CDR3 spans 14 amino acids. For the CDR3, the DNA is TGCGCCAGCAGCCAGGCCGACGGCGGTTATGAGCAGTTCTTC. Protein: CASSQADGGYEQFF.

Here the CDR3 reads CASSVRYGVTKNIQYF. For the CDR3, the DNA is TGTGCCAGCAGTGTTCGGTACGGGGTTACCAAAAACATTCAGTACTTC. The chain uses TRBV2 and TRBJ2-4, with D tentatively TRBD2 (5 bases). This CDR3 contains 16 residues. The germline V and J ends were trimmed by 4 bases and 2 bases, with 15 bases remaining between them. Germline CDR1 and CDR2: SNHLY and FYNNEI.

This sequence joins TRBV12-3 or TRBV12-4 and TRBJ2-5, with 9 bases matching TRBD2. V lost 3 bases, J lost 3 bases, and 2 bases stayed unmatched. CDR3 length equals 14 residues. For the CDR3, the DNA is TGTGCCAGCAGTTTCGGACTAGCGAAAGAGACCCAGTACTTC. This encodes CASSFGLAKETQYF.

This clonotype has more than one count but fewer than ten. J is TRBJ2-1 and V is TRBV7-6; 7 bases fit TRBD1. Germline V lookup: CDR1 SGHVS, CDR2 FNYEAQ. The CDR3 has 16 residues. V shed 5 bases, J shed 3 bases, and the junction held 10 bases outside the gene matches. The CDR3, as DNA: TGTGCCAGCAGCCCATATACAGGGGAAGGCTACAATGAGCAGTTCTTC. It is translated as CASSPYTGEGYNEQFF.

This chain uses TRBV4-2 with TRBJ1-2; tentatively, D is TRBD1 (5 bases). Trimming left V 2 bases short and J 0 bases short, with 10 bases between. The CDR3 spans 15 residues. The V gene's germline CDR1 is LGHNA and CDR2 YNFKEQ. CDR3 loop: CASSQSTVTNYGYTF. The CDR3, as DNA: TGTGCCAGCAGCCAATCGACAGTGACTAACTATGGCTACACCTTC.

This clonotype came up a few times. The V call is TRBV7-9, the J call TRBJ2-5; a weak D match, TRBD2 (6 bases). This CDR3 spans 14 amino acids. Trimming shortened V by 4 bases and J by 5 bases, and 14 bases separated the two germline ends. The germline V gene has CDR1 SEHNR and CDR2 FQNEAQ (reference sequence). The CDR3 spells CASSSGSQGETQYF. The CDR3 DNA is TGTGCCAGCAGCTCCGGGAGTCAAGGGGAGACCCAGTACTTC.

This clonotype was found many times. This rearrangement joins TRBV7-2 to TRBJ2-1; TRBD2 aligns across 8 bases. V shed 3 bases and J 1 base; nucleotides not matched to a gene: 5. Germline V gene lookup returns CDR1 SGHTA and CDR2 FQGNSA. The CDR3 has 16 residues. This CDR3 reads CASSFERGPSYNEQFF. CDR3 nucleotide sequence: TGTGCCAGCAGCTTCGAGCGGGGGCCGTCCTACAATGAGCAGTTCTTC. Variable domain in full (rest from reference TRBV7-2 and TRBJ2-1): GAGVSQSPSNKVTEKGKDVELRCDPISGHTALYWYRQSLGQGLEFLIYFQGNSAPDKSGLPSDRFSAERTGGSVSTLTIQRTQQEDSAVYLCASSFERGPSYNEQFFGPGTRLTVL.

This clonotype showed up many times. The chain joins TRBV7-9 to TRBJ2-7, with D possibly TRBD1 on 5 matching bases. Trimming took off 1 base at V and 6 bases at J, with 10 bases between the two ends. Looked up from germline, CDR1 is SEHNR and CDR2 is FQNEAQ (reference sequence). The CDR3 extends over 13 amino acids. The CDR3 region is CASSLVGAFEQYV. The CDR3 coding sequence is TGTGCCAGCAGCTTAGTAGGGGCTTTCGAGCAGTACGTC.

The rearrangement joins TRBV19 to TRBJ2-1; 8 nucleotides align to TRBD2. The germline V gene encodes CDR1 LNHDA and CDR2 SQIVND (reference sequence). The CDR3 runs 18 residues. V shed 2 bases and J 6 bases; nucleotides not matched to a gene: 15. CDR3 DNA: TGTGCCAGTAGTATATTCACGCCGGGACTAGAATGGGCCAATGAGCAGTTCTTC. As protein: CASSIFTPGLEWANEQFF. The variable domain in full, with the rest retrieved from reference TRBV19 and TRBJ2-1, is DGGITQSPKYLFRKEGQNVTLSCEQNLNHDAMYWYRQDPGQGLRLIYYSQIVNDFQKGDIAEGYSVSREKKESFPLTVTSAQKNPTAFYLCASSIFTPGLEWANEQFFGPGTRLTVL.

The CDR3 loop is CASSLFNRVFNEQFF. The CDR3 DNA follows: TGTGCCAGCAGCTTGTTTAACCGTGTCTTCAATGAGCAGTTCTTC. The V call is TRBV5-4, the J call TRBJ2-1; D ambiguous. V dropped 1 base and J dropped 6 bases, with 14 bases sitting between them. This CDR3 region has 15 residues. In germline, CDR1 is SGHNT, CDR2 YYREEE (reference sequence).

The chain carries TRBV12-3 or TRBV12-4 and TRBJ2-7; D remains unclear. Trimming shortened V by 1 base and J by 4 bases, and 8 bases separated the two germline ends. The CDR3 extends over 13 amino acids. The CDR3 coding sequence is TGTGCCAGCAGTTTAGATTACGGGTACGAGCAGTACTTC. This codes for CASSLDYGYEQYF.

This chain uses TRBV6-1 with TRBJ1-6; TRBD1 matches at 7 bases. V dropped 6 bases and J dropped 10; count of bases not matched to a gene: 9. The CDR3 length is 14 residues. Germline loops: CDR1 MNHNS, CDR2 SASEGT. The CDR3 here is CASRERDSKSPLHF. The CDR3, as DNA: TGTGCCAGCAGAGAAAGGGACAGTAAATCACCCCTCCACTTT.

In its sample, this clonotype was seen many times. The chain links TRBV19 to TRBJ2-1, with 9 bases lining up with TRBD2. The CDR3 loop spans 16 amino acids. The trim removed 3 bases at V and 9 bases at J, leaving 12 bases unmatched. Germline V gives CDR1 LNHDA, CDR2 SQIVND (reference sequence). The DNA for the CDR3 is TGTGCCAGTAGTATTGCAGCGGGGGGATCCGTGGGTGAGCAGTTCTTC. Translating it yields CASSIAAGGSVGEQFF.

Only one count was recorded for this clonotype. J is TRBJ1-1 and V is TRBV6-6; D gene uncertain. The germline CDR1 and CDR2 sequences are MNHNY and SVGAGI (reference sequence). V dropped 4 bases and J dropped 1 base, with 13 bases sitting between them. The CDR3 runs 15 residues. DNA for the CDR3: TGTGCCAGCAGTTCCAGTCGGGGAGGGAACACTGAAGCTTTCTTT. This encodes CASSSSRGGNTEAFF.

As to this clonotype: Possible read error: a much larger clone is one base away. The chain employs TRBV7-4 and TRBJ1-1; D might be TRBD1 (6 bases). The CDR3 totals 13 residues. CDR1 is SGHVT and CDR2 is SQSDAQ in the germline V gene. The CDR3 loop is CVSSGQSNTEAFF. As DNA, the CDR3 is TGTGTCAGCAGCGGACAGTCGAACACTGAAGCTTTCTTT. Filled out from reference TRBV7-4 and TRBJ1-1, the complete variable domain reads GAGVSQSPRYKVAKRGRDVALRCDSISGHVTLYWYRQTLGQGSEVLTYSQSDAQRDKSGRPSGRFSAERPERSVSTLKIQRTEQGDSAVYLCVSSGQSNTEAFFGQGTRLTVV.

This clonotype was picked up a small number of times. The chain's CDR3 is CASSGRGRGGELFF. CDR3 nucleotides: TGTGCCAGCAGCGGGAGGGGGCGCGGTGGGGAGCTGTTTTTT. The chain combines TRBV27 with TRBJ2-2; tentatively, D is TRBD2 (8 bases). Trimming took 6 bases from V and 8 from J, leaving 16 bases between them. Germline CDR1 is MNHEY and CDR2 is SMNVEV (reference sequence). CDR3 length equals 14 residues.

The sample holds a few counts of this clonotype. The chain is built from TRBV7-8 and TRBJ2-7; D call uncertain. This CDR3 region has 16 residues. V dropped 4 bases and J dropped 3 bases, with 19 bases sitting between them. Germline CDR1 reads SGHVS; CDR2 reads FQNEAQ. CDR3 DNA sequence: TGTGCCAGCAGCTCCCTCGGTAGGCAAGGATTCTACGAGCAGTACTTC. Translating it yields CASSSLGRQGFYEQYF.

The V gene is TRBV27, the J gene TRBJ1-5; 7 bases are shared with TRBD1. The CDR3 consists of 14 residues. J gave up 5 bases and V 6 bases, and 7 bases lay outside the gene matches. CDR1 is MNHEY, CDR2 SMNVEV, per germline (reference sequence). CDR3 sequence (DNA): TGTGCCAGCAGCCCCGGACAGGAACATCAGCCCCAGCATTTT. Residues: CASSPGQEHQPQHF.